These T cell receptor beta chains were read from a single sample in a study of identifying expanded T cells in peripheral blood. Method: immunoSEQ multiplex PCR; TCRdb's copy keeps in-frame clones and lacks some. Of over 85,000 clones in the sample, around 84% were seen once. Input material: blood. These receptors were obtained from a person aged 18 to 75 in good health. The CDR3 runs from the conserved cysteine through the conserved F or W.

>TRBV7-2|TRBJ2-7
CASSTLSRLAGDEQYF
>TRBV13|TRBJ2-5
CASSLGGTQYF
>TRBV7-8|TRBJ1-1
CASSYPLGGGSPEAFF
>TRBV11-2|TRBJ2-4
CASSGWDRGVRDIQYF
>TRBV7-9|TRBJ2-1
CASTSEGLALYNEQFF
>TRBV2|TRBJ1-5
CASSEEGFSNQPQHF
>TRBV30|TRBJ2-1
CAWNGGLANYLSSYNEQFF
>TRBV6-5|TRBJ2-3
CASSYLGGGDTQYF
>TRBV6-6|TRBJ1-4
CASGQREKLFF
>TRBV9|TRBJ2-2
CASSALVSGNTGELFF
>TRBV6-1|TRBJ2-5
CASSVQGVQETQYF
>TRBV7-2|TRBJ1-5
CASSESPLSNQPQHF
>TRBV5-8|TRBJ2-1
CASSLGTSGVNEQFF
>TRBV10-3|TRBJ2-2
CAISESQAHTGELFF
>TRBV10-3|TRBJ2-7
CAIAARGLYEQYF
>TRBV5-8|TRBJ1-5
CASSLGTAAGLSNQPQHF
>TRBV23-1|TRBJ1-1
CASSLRELPEAFF
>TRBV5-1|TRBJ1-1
CASIKSSTDTEAFF
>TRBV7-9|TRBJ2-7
CASSFQGGLAEQYF
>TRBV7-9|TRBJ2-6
CASSTRWMAGANVLTF
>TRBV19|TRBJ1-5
CASRKDRGQGHQPQHF
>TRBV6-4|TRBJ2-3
CASSDDSTSGGHTQYF
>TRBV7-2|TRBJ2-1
CASILGWTSVDEQFF
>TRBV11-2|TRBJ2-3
CASSHTTEIDTQYF
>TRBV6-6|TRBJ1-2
CASIHGPGYTF
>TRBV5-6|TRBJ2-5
CASSFLGLVTNQETQYF
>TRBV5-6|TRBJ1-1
CASSSTGTSMEGTEAFF
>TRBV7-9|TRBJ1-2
CASSFKSGGQVRGYTF
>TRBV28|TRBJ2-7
CASSLRGGIREQYF
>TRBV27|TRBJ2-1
CASSRRPYNEQFF
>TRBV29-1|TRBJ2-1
CSERGQGNEQFF
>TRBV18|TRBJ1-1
CASSPPVNTEAFF
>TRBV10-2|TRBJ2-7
CASRAGRGSSYEQYF
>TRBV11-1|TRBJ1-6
CASSQQIHNSPLHF
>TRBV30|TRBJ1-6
CAWGAGESPLHF
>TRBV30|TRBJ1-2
CAWTSRNYGYTF
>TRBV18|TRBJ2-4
CASSLSRDRENIQYF
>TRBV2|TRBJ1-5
CASSRQDLGQPQHF
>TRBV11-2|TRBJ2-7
CASSLPGATYEQYF
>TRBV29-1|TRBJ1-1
CSVEENTEAFF
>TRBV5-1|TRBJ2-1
CASSLADRGEQFF
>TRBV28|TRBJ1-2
CASARGDIYGYTF
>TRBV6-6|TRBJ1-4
CASSPDRPNEKLFF
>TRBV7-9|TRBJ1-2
CASSFSLTGSLHGYTF
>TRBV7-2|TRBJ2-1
CASSPRAYNEQFF
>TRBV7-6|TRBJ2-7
CASSYGQGTHEQYF
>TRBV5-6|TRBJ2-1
CASSPWTSGGFYNEQFF
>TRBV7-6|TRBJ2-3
CASSPNRNAAKTSTDTQYF
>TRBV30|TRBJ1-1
CAWGIQTASKAFF
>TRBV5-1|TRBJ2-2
CASSSIAGGYEELFF
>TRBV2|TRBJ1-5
CASSGTGSNQPQHF
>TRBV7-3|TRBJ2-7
CASSPGTAAYEQYF
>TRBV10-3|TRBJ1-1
CATREGMTEAFF
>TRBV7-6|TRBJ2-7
CASSTRAGPSYEQYF
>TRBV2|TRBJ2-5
CASSTGGSKETQYF
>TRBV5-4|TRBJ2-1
CASSLTGGGYNEQFF
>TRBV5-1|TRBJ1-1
CASSLRLMNTEAFF
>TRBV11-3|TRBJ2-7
CASSPGAGDSYEQYF
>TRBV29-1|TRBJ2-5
CSVWDRPQETQYF